This TCR beta chain was observed in a study of tumor-infiltrating lymphocytes in localized non-small cell lung cancer. About the study: Several tumor histologies, both smoking statuses, and some post-neoadjuvant chemotherapy samples were included.

On this clone itself: Its cognate antigen is unknown.

Profiled with immunoSEQ multiplex PCR; TCRdb holds only in-frame clones, not every one. The sample records some 10,000 clones, approximately 82% being singletons. General study points: TCRbeta sequencing showed higher T cell infiltration in tumors than uninvolved lung. IM1 and IM2 tumors showed no difference in T-cell fraction. Different pieces of the same tissue went to different assays, confounding technical variation with intratumor heterogeneity.

V shed 9 bases, J shed 2 bases, and the junction held 7 bases outside the gene matches. This CDR3 is built from 13 residues. CDR1 is SGHTA and CDR2 is FQGNSA in the germline V gene. Sequenced sample: uninvolved lung tissue not adjacent to the tumor. The receptor was isolated from a human donor with non-small cell lung cancer. The chain carries TRBV7-2 and TRBJ2-7, with 7 bases that match TRBD2. CDR3 sequence reads: CASGTGGPYEQYF. DNA of the CDR3: TGTGCCAGTGGGACGGGGGGTCCCTACGAGCAGTACTTC. The complete variable domain, with remaining parts taken from reference TRBV7-2 and TRBJ2-7, reads GAGVSQSPSNKVTEKGKDVELRCDPISGHTALYWYRQSLGQGLEFLIYFQGNSAPDKSGLPSDRFSAERTGGSVSTLTIQRTQQEDSAVYLCASGTGGPYEQYFGPGTRLTVT.